This T cell receptor (beta chain) was sequenced in a study of shared clonotypes between healthy human individuals (TCRdb year 2020). For context, the study as a whole: A couple of women and a few men aged 18 to 49 years were included in the cohort. For each donor, CD4 naive and CD4 memory were each given three plates, CD8 naive was given two plates, and CD8 memory was given one plate. The study deeply sequenced blood TCR repertoires of five healthy adults to estimate repertoire size and the extent of clonotype sharing between individuals. To increase sequencing depth and limit assay-specific biases, TCR repertoire library preparation and sequencing were carried out by different laboratories using diverse techniques. Leukapheresis yielded between about 0.85 and 9.5 billion PBMCs per donor.

Looking up the germline V gene (reference sequence) yields CDR1 LNHDA and CDR2 SQIVND. Taken from cysteine to phenylalanine, the CDR3 has 13 residues. This entry keeps only the CDR3 DNA: 39 bases, framed from base 1. Trimmed from V: 2 bases; trimmed from J: 11 bases; junction bases lacking a gene match: 8. General conclusions and limits of the study: Naive subsets generally had larger estimated clonotype richness than memory subsets did. When a few donors were compared, the shared fraction of clonotypes was about 5.4% for naive CD4, approximately 3.5% for naive CD8, about 2.4% for memory CD4, and 0.4% for memory CD8. Compared with non-shared clonotypes, the clonotypes found in all four sorted-subset donors had higher generation probabilities. Incomplete sequencing was indicated by rarefaction of sorted-subset datasets, despite the large sequencing depth. Pairwise subsampling led to the expectation that sequencing depth would affect the degree of clonotype sharing among donors. Sampling was limited to blood, and TCR repertoires in tissue likely differ from TCR repertoires in blood. The small number of donors limited the genetic and exposure-history diversity represented.

Of note for this clone: What antigen it recognizes has not been identified. Base-call qualities are not available, and no considerably larger clone is one nucleotide away.

Donors were healthy HIV-negative adults with no recently reported acute infections or vaccinations. Every donor was a Caucasian adult living in Nashville, Tennessee, USA. CD4+ T cells were enriched through magnetic negative selection, after which naive cells were positively selected on CD45RA and the remaining negative fraction served as the memory subset. After blood collection by leukapheresis, PBMCs were isolated using Ficoll-Histopaque density gradient centrifugation and then cryopreserved in the vapor phase of liquid nitrogen. Analytical flow cytometry was used to check the purity and quantity of each magnetically sorted T cell population. From each sorted fraction, genomic DNA was isolated and quantified by UV absorbance on a Nanodrop 2000c. TCR CDR3 regions were amplified from genomic DNA by multiplex PCR using the deep immunoSEQ assay. For each cell subset, the extracted genomic DNA was distributed evenly across all wells of several immunoSEQ 96-well plates, and each plate served as one replicate. For sorted subsets, each replicate PCR was loaded with 200 to 250 ng genomic DNA, equivalent to some 31,000 T cell genomes. Purified libraries were measured with a Qubit 3.0 fluorometer, size-checked on a Bioanalyzer 2100, and measured again with the KAPA Library Quantification kit. Every immunoSEQ 96-well plate was sequenced on a separate single-read 150-cycle Illumina NextSeq 550 flow cell. In the source study's methods: Because only junctional sequences without quality scores were contained in the immunoSEQ output, filtering matching that applied to full-length reads could not be performed. Sequences were annotated with PyIR, a Python wrapper for IgBLAST v1.9, and V/J genes and CDR3 were assigned using IMGT germline references. Reads were filtered out if the reads had weak V/J assignments (E-value above 1e-6), no CDR3, stop codons, out-of-frame junctions, or ambiguous translated residues. V3J clonotypes were defined as sequences sharing an identical inferred V gene, J gene, and CDR3 amino acid sequence. Percentage overlap between repertoires was calculated by dividing the number of shared unique clonotypes by the size of the smaller repertoire. Three approaches were used to assess repertoire richness: RTK rarefaction, the Chao1 estimator, and Recon v2.1 estimates of unobserved clonotypes. Generation probabilities were computed with OLGA for all TCRbeta clonotypes obtained by the gDNA method from four donors. TCRdb obtained this table from immuneACCESS and retained in-frame rearrangements with V and J assigned. These tables miss some clones; where compared with another copy, unresolved V genes account for less than half of the shortfall, and the remainder is unexplained. V and J calls and clone size are as listed in that table; D and trimming were resolved from the DNA. Recorded for this sample are 1,500,000 or so clones; around 97% of them occurred a single time. Clones ranked in the top ten supply over 1% of the sample.

Sequencing input: naive CD4+ T cells sorted from blood. The cell subset or site label, read with the paper, signifies: CD45RA+ positively selected. The origin of this receptor is a man aged 30 to 45 in good health. Recombination joined TRBV19 with TRBJ1-1; 7 central bases correspond to TRBD1. The DNA reads as follows: TGTGCCAGTAGTATATCCTTGGACAGGAGGGCTTTCTTT. This is translated as CASSISLDRRAFF.